This T cell receptor (beta chain) was retrieved from a study of tumor-infiltrating lymphocytes in primary liver carcinoma. Study-wide context: Tumor lesions were T1-T3 N0M0 and spanned about 4.2 to 11 cm.

Per the germline V gene, CDR1 is SQVTM and CDR2 is ANQGSEA. This CDR3 spans 13 amino acids. Worth noting for this clonotype: What it binds is not known. One end of the junction fails to match germline, which may point to a read error.

The study, taken as a whole, reports: Lower overlap was observed for tumor-adjacent and tumor-blood pairs relative to tumor region pairs.

TCR beta cDNA was prepared out of around 460 ng total RNA by means of a constant-region primer. Modified slightly, ARM-PCR produced TCR beta libraries over three nested multiplex PCR rounds. Forward primers for TRBV1-TRBV30 and a C-beta reverse primer served the first two PCR rounds, at about 11 cycles each. TCRdb independently ran MiXCR on the multiplex PCR reads; one entry per CDR3 protein. This table has some 320,000 distinct CDR3 sequences, 60% to 80% appearing once. Extraction also yielded germline DNA, while blood RNA was obtained from unsorted whole blood. The source material was peripheral blood. This chain uses TRBV29-1 with TRBJ2-7; 10 bases fit TRBD1. The sequence was obtained from a man between 35 and 55 years old with primary liver carcinoma and hepatitis B virus infection. The CDR3 is CSVTWDRGYEQNF. The CDR3 nucleotides are TGCAGCGTAACCTGGGACAGGGGTTACGAGCAGAACTTC.